This TCR beta chain is from a study of vaccination effects on CD4 cells after COVID-19. Study as a whole: Everyone in the study got two shots of either the BNT162b2 or mRNA-1273 vaccine. Notes on the study in general: Whether induced by infection or by vaccine, clones showed marked clonal contraction late after vaccination.

This CDR3 has 15 residues. Germline V gene sequence: CDR1 SGHTA, CDR2 FQGTGA. Trimming stripped 3 bases from V and 7 bases from J, with 13 bases between. Regarding this clone: The target antigen is unknown.

Expansion of antigen-specific CD4+ T cells with viral peptide pools was carried out by the ViraFEST assay before sequencing. The culture ran for approximately 10 days, and then CD4+ T cells were isolated. In the vaccine recipients, nucleocapsid antibodies were negative and there was no prior SARS-CoV-2 infection. The repertoire was sequenced with immunoSEQ multiplex PCR; TCRdb's copy has only in-frame clones and lacks some. This sample has just under 45,000 clones, with roughly 72% found just once. Sequencing was performed on CD4+ T cells from PBMCs cultured with SARS-CoV-2 spike peptides, taken before COVID-19 vaccination. The chain is built from TRBV7-3 and TRBJ1-6; D is uncertain. This clonotype was sampled from a human donor who received a COVID-19 vaccine. This CDR3 is CASSLQPGINSPLHF. The CDR3 nucleotides are TGTGCCAGCAGCTTGCAACCCGGGATCAATTCACCCCTCCACTTT.